This note documents a single TCR beta chain sequence. TCRdb's table, derived via immunoSEQ multiplex PCR, lists solely in-frame clones and lacks some. The data hold about 62,000 clones, with less than 85% observed a single time. The sample comes from a study of OX40 agonist ivuxolimab in advanced cancers. In germline, CDR1 is LNHDA, CDR2 SQIVND (reference sequence). The length of the CDR3 is 15 residues. V dropped 1 base and J dropped 1 base, with 11 bases sitting between them. Material: CD4+ or CD8+ T cells sorted from blood, obtained in a trial of the OX40 agonist ivuxolimab. V usage is TRBV19 and J usage is TRBJ2-7; tentative D call: TRBD1 (6 bases). The receptor was derived from an adult with an advanced solid tumor such as melanoma, head and neck, liver or kidney cancer. The CDR3 region is CASSIAVDSSYEQYF. The CDR3 nucleotides are TGTGCCAGTAGTATAGCGGTGGACAGTTCCTACGAGCAGTACTTC.